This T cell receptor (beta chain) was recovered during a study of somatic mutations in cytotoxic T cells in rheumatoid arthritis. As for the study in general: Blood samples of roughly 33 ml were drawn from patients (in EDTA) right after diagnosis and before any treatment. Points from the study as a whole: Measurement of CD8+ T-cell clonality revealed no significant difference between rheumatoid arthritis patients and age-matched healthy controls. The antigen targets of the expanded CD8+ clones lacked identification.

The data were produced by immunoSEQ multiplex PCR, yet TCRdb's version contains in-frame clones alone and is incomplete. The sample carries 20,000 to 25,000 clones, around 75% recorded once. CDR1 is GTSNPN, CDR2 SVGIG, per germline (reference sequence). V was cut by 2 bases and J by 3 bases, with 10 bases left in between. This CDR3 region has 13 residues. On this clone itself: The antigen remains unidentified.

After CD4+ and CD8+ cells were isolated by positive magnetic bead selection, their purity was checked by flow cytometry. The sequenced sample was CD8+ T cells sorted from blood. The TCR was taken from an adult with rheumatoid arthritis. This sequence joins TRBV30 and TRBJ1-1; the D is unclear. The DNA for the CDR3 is TGTGCCTGGAGTATATTCGGATACACTGAAGCTTTCTTT. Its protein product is CAWSIFGYTEAFF.